This T cell receptor beta chain is from a study of blood T cell repertoires in COVID-19. The overall study: COVID-19 samples from acute and convalescent phases originated in the United States, Italy and Spain. T cells, B-cell-depleted T cells, or PBMCs supplied cDNA or gDNA.

Looked up from germline, CDR1 is LGHDT and CDR2 is YNNKEL (reference sequence). V lost 1 base and J 2 bases, leaving 14 bases between the germline ends. The CDR3 sequence is 16 residues long. Original processing notes: Amplified reference gene primers provided the basis for estimating nucleated cell counts. Here immunoSEQ multiplex PCR was the method, and the copy in TCRdb shows in-frame clones only, minus some. Clone size and V and J calls were adopted from that table, with D and trimming inferred from the DNA. The sample gives 180,000 or so clones, more than 85% of which show up once; roughly 0.95% is in the top ten.

This receptor was identified in a man aged 18 to 29 with acute or convalescent COVID-19. The chain uses TRBV3-1 (or the pseudogene TRBV3-2) and TRBJ1-1; D may be TRBD1 (5 bases). Sequencing was carried out using peripheral blood. In DNA form, the CDR3 reads TGTGCCAGCAGCCAAGGTCTTCCCAGGGATAACACTGAAGCTTTCTTT. Translation gives CASSQGLPRDNTEAFF.